This TCR beta chain was sequenced during a study of early stage breast cancer tumors. Turning to this clone: As yet, its antigen is unknown.

Normal breast often needed roughly 95-330 mg of tissue for enough DNA. Profiling relied on immunoSEQ multiplex PCR, and the TCRdb table lists in-frame clones only, not all of them. The sample has 12,000 to 15,000 clones; roughly 83% are singletons. Study-level results: In about 90% of the 16 patients, blood comparison separated tumor from normal breast. Most shared enriched TCRB sequences were commonly generated ones.

The sequence came from a person aged 30-39 years with breast cancer. Sequences were obtained from normal breast tissue next to the tumor.

The CDR3 reads CASSYTGGTAKNIQYF. CDR3 DNA sequence: TGTGCCAGCAGTTACACAGGGGGTACAGCCAAAAACATTCAGTACTTC. The chain has TRBV6-5 and TRBJ2-4; TRBD1 matches 8 bases. The CDR3 length is 16 residues. In germline, CDR1 is MNHEY, CDR2 SVGAGI. V dropped 2 bases and J dropped 0; count of bases not matched to a gene: 3.